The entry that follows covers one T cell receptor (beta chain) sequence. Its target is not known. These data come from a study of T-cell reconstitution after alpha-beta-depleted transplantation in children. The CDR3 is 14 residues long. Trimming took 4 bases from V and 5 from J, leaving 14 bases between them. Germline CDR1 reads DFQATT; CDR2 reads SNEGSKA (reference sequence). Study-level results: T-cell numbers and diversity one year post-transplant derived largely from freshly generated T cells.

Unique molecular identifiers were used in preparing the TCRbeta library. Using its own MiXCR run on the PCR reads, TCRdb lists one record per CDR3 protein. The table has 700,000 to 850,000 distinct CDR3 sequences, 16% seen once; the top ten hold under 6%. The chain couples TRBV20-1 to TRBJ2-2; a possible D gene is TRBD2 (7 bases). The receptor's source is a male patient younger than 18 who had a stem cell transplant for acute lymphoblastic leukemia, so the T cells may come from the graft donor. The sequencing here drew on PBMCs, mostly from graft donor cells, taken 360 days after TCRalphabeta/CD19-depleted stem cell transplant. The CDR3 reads CSAMGGRRTGELFF. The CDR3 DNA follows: TGCAGTGCTATGGGGGGGCGGAGGACCGGGGAGCTGTTTTTT.